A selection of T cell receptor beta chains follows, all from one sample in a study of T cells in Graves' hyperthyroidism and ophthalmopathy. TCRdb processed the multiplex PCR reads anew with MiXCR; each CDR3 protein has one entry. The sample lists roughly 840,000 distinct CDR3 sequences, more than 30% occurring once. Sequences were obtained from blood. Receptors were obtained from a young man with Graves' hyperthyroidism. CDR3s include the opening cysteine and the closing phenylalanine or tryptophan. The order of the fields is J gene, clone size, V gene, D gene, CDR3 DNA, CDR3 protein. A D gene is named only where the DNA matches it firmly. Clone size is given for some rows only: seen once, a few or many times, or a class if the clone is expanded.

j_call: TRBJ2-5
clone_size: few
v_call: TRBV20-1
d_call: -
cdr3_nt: TGCAGTGCTGGGGCGGCGGGGGCCGGGGAGACCCAGTACTTC
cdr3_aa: CSAGAAGAGETQYF

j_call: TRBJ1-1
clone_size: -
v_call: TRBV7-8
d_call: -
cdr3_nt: TGCGCCAGCAGCCAGGCCTCGACAGGGAACACTGAAGCTTTCTTT
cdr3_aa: CASSQASTGNTEAFF

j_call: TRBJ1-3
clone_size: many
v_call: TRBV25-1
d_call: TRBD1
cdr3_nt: TGTGCCAGCAGTGTTCCCCCACTTAATCAGGGGGCGCAGGGAAACACCATATATTTT
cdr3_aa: CASSVPPLNQGAQGNTIYF

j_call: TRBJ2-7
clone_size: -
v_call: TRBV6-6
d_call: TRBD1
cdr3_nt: TGTGCCAGCAGTTTCACCGGGACAGGGACCAACGAGCAGTACTTC
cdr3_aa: CASSFTGTGTNEQYF

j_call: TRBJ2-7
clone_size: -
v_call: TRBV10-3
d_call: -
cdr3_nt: TGTGCCATCAGTGGAGCCGGGACAAGACAGGATGAGCAGTACTTC
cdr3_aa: CAISGAGTRQDEQYF

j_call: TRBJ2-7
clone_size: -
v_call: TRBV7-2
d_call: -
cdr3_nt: TGCGCCGGCAGCCCGACCAGGGCAGGGGCCTACGAGCAGTACTTC
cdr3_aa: CAGSPTRAGAYEQYF

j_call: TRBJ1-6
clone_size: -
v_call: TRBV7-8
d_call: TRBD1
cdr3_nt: TGTGCCAGCAGCCCACAGGGGGCTAGTTCACCCCTCCACTTT
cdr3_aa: CASSPQGASSPLHF

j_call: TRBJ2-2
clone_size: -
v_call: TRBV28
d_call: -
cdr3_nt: TGTGCCAGCAGGTACAGGGAGAACACCGGGGAGCTGTTTTTT
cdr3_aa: CASRYRENTGELFF

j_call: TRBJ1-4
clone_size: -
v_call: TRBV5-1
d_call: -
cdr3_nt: TGCGCCAGCAGCTTACAGGGAAGAGGGGAAAAACTGTTTTTT
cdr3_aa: CASSLQGRGEKLFF

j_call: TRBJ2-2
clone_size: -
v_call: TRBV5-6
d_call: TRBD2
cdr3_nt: TGTGCCAGCAGCTTGGTAGGCGGGAGCGGCACCGGGGAGCTGTTTTTT
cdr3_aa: CASSLVGGSGTGELFF

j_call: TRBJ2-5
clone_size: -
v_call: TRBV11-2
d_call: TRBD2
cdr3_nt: TGTGCCAGCAGGGCTTATTACGGGGGGGCGGCGGGAGAGACCCAGTACTTC
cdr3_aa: CASRAYYGGAAGETQYF

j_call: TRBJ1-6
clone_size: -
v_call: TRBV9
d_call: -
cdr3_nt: TGTGCCAGCAGCCCAGAAGGACGAATTAATTCACCCCTCCACTTT
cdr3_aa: CASSPEGRINSPLHF

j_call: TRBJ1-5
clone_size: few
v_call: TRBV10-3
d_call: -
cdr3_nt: TGTGCCAGCAGTTTAAAGGGAAGCCAGCCCCAGCATTTT
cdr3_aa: CASSLKGSQPQHF

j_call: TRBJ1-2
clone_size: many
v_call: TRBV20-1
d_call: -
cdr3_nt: TGCAGTGCTAGAGTCCACTCGGGCAGAGGTGGCTACACCTTC
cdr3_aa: CSARVHSGRGGYTF

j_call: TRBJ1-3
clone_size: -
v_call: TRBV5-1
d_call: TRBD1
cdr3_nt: TGCGCCAGCGCCGGGACAGGGAACTCTGGAAACACCATATATTTT
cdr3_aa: CASAGTGNSGNTIYF

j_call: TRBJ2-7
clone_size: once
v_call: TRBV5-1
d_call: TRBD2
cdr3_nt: TGCGCCAGCAGCTTGGGACAGCGGGAGACACCCTACGAGCAGTACTTC
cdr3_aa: CASSLGQRETPYEQYF

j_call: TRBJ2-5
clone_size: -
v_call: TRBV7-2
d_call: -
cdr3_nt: TGTGCCAGAATCGTTGGGGGATCGCAAGAGACCCAGTACTTC
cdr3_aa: CARIVGGSQETQYF

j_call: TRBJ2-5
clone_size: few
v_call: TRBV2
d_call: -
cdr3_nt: TGTGCCAGCGGGCCGGCTGGCTTGGATGGGGAGACCCAGTACTTC
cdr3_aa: CASGPAGLDGETQYF

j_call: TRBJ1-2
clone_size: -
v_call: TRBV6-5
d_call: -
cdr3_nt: TGTGCCAGCAGTTACTCGAGTGGATTTTATGGCTACACCTTC
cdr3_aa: CASSYSSGFYGYTF

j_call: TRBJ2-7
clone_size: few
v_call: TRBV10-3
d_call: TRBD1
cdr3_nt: TGTGCCATCACTCCCGGGACAGCCGAATACGAGCAGTACTTC
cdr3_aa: CAITPGTAEYEQYF

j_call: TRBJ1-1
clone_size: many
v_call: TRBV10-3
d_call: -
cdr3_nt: TGTGCCATCAGCGGGACGTCTACTAACACTGAAGCTTTCTTT
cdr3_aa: CAISGTSTNTEAFF

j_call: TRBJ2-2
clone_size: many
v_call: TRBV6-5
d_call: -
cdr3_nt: TGTGCCATTAGGACCGGGACTGCGAACACCGGGGAGCTGTTTTTT
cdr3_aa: CAIRTGTANTGELFF

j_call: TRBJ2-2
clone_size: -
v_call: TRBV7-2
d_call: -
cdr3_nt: -
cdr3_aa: CASSFGAGGELFF

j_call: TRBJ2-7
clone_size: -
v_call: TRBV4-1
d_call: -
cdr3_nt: TGCGCCAGCAGCCAAGATTTCTCCTTGGCAGTTGGGCAGTACTTC
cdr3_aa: CASSQDFSLAVGQYF

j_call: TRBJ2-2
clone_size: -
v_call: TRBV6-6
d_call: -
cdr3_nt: TGTGCCAGCGCCTTGAACACCGGGGAGCTGTTTTTT
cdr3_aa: CASALNTGELFF

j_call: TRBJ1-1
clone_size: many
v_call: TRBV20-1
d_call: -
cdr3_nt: TGCAGTGCGGGGGCAGGGTTGGAATCCACTGAAGCTTTCTTT
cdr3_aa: CSAGAGLESTEAFF

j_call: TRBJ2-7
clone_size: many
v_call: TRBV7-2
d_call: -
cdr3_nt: TGTGCCAGCAGCCCCTTTCACGACGAGCAGTACTTC
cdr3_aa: CASSPFHDEQYF

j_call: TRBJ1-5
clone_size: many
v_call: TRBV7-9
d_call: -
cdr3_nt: TGTGCCAGCAGCTTGAAGTCCGACCAGCCCCAGCATTTT
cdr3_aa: CASSLKSDQPQHF

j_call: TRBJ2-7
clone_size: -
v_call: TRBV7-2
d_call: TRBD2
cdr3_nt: TGTGCCAGCAGCCGCACGGGGGGGACTAGTTTGCCCTACGAGCAGTACTTC
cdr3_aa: CASSRTGGTSLPYEQYF

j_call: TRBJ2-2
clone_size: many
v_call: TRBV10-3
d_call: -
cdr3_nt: TGTGCCATCAGTGAGTCGACCCACACCGGGGAGCTGTTTTTT
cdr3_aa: CAISESTHTGELFF

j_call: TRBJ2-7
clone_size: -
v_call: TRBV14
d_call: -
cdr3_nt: TGTGCCAGCAGCCGGGCTCACTACGAGCAGTACTTC
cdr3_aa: CASSRAHYEQYF

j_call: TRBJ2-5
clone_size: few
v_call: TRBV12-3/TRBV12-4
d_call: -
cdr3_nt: TGTGCCAGCAGTTTAGCGCGGCAGGTCCAAGAGACCCAGTACTTC
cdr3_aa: CASSLARQVQETQYF

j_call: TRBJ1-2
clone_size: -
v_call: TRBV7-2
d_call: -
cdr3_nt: TGTGCCAGCAGTTTGGACCGGACACGGGGCTACACCTTC
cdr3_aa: CASSLDRTRGYTF